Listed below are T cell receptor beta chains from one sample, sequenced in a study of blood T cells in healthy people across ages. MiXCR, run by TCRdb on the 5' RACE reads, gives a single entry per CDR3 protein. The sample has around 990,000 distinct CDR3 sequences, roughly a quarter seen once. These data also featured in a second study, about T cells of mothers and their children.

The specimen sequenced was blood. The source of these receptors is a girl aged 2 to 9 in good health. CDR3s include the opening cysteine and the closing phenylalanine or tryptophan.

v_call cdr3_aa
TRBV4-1 CASSPSLGIHYEQYF
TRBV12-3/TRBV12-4 CATLDRPGYNEQFF
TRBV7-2 CASSLVPSWGADTQYF
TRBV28 CASSLSGVGDHWANTEAFF
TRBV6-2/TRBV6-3 CASSDIAGANVLTF
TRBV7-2 CASSFTFGGGGHTF
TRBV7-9 CASSGKGLDSADTQYF
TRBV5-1 CASSSARDGLYGYTF
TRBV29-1 CSVNKSPGGRGYTF
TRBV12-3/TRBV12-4 CASTPRDRSYEQYF
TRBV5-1 CASSAGDQSQETQYF
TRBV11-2 CASSSTPANQETQYF
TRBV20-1 CSARITGEQYF
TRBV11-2 CASSFGTGEDEQYF
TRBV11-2 CASGVGELFF
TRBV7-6 CASSTRDLRDALSGANVLTF
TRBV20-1 CSAREPPGGNTEAFF
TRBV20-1 CSAPSHSSYEQYF
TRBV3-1 CASSQGSGVLNEQFF
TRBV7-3 CASSLTGWDVTDTQYF
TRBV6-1 CASSEGGGGNTIYF
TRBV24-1 CATSDFPGGNYNEQFF
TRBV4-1 CASSPTGGGIQYF
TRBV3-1 CASTPGSSSYEQYF
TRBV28 CASSFVGDSPLHF
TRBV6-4 CASSPFSSDNEQSF
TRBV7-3 CASSPHWASGRSGGQETQYF
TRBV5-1 CASRGLNTGELFF
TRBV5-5 CASSRTSGVSYNEQFF
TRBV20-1 CSAFGLGELFF
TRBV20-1 CSAGGKTGSEAKNIQYF
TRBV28 CASRSGLAGVYF
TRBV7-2 CASSLDPGGAGEQHF
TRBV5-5 CASSLRGNRETQYF
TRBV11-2 CASSLWTPPRAGPYNSPLHF
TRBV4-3 CASSQDRGISYGYTF
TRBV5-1 CASSPLVESYEQYF
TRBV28 CASSSPLQVVNTEAFF
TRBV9 CASSVDPGAEAFF
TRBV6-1 CASRGLAGWETQYF
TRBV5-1 CASSPGPGGWDEQYF
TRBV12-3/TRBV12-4 CASSFAGGAQHF
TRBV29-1 CSVEDARDTEAFF
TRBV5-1 CASSLDRLSYTF
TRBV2 CASSSRQGTNEQYF
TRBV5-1 CASSLEGEMLSDTQYF
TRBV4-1 CASSQDGLYEQFF
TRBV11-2 CASRLGDNEQFF